This T cell receptor beta chain was retrieved from a study of response to subunit inactivated influenza vaccine listed by TCRdb under 2018. Broadly, across the study: To follow how T cells responded to a trivalent subunit inactivated influenza vaccine, the researchers relied on deep quantitative profiling of the T cell receptor repertoire.

What the research found in general, with its limitations: The authors suggested that each seasonal influenza vaccination may recruit only a limited number of new T cells.

Relative to germline, V is 10 bases shorter and J is 0 bases shorter, with 8 bases between their ends. The CDR3 holds 12 amino acids from the cysteine to the phenylalanine. Only the CDR3 DNA is retained, 36 bases long and in frame from the first base. This clonotype has just a few counts. Its cognate antigen has yet to be identified. Base qualities were left out, and no much larger clone turns up one base away. Libraries came from RT-PCR. Data came from an Illumina HiSeq 2500. TCRdb reanalyzed the raw reads on its own, using fastp at Q25 for trimming and MiXCR for clone calling, and kept in-frame beta chains. Merged by CDR3 protein, the rows form single entries marked with the most common genes and DNA. In this sample the table shows 650,000 to 800,000 distinct CDR3 sequences, approximately 13% of which occur a single time. 6.5% to 8.5% of the sample is held by the ten biggest clonotypes.

Sequenced material: PBMCs from blood, taken roughly 15 days before vaccination. This TCR was recovered from a man aged 50-60 years who received an inactivated influenza vaccine. Donor details come from another sample of the same person, matched by shared clones. The chain was built from TRBV12-3 or TRBV12-4 and TRBJ2-3, with the D gene uncertain. CDR3 loop: CATRASTDTQYF. Read as DNA, the sequence is TGTGCCACCCGGGCTAGCACAGATACGCAGTATTTT.